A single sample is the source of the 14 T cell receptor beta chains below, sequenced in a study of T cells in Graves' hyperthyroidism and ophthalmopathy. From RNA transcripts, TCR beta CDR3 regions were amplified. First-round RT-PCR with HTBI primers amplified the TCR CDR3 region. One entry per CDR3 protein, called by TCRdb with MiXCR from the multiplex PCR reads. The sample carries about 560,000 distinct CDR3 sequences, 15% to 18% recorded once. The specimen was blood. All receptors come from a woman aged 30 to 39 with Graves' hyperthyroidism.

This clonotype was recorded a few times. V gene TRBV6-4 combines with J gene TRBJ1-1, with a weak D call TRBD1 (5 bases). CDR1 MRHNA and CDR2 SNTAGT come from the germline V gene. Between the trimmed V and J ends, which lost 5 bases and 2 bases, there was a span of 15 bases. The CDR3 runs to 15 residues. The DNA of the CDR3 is TGTGCCAGCAGTCGAAAAACAGGTACTAACACTGAAGCTTTCTTT. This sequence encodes CASSRKTGTNTEAFF.

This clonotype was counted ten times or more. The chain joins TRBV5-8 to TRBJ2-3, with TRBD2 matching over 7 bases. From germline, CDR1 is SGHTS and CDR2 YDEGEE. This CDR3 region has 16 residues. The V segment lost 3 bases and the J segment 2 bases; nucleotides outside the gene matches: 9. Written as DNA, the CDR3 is TGTGCCAGCAGCTCTCCATTAGCGGGCCCCACAGATACGCAGTATTTT. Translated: CASSSPLAGPTDTQYF. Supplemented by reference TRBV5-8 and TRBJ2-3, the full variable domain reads EAGVTQSPTHLIKTRGQQATLRCSPISGHTSVYWYQQALGLGLQFLLWYDEGEERNRGNFPPRFSGRQFPNYSSELNVNALELEDSALYLCASSSPLAGPTDTQYFGPGTRLTVL.

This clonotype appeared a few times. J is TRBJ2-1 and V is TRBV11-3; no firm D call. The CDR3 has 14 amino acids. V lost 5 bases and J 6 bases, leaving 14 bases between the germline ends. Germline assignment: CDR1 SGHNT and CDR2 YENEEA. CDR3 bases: TGTGCCAGCAGCGCCGACTTAGAGGCCAATGAGCAGTTCTTC. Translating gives CASSADLEANEQFF.

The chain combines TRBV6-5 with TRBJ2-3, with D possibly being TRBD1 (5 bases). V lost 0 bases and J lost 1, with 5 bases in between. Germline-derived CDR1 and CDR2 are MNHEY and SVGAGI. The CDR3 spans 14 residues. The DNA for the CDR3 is TGTGCCAGCAGTTACTCAGGGGGCACAGATACGCAGTATTTT. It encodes CASSYSGGTDTQYF.

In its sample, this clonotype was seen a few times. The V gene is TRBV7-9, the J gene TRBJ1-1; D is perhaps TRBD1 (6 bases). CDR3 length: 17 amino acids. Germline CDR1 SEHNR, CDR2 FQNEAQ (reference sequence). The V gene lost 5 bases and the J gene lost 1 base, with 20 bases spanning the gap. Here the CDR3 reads CASSDPFMSGENTEAFF. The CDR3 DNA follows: TGTGCCAGCAGCGACCCTTTCATGTCAGGGGAGAACACTGAAGCTTTCTTT.

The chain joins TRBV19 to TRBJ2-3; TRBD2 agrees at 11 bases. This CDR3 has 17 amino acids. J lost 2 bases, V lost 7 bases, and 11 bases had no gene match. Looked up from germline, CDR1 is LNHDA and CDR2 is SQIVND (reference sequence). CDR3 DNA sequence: TGTGCCAGTACCCCGGGACTAGCGGCCACTTCCACAGATACGCAGTATTTT. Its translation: CASTPGLAATSTDTQYF. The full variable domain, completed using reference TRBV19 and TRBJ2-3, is DGGITQSPKYLFRKEGQNVTLSCEQNLNHDAMYWYRQDPGQGLRLIYYSQIVNDFQKGDIAEGYSVSREKKESFPLTVTSAQKNPTAFYLCASTPGLAATSTDTQYFGPGTRLTVL.

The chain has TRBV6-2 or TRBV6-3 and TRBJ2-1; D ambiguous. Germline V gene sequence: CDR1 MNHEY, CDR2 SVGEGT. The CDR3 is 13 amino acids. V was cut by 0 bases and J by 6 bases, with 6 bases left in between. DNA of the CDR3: TGTGCCAGCAGTTACTCTAACCTCAATGAGCAGTTCTTC. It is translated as CASSYSNLNEQFF.

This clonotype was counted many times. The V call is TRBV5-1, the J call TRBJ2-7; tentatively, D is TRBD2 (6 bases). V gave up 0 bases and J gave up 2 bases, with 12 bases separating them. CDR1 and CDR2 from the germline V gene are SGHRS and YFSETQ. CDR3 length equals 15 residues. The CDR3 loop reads CASSLVEGITYEQYF. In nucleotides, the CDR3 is TGCGCCAGCAGCTTGGTGGAGGGTATCACCTACGAGCAGTACTTC.

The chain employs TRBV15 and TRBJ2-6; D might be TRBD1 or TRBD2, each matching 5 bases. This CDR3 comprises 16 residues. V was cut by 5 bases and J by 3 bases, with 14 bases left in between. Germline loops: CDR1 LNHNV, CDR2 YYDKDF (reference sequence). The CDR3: CATSQGVSYGANVLTF. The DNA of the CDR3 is TGTGCCACCAGCCAGGGAGTTTCTTATGGGGCCAACGTCCTGACTTTC.

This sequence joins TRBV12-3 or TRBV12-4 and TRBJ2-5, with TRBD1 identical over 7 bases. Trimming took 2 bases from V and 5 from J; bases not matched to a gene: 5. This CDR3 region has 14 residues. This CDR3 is CASSLRQGMETQYF. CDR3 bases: TGTGCCAGCAGTTTACGACAGGGAATGGAGACCCAGTACTTC.

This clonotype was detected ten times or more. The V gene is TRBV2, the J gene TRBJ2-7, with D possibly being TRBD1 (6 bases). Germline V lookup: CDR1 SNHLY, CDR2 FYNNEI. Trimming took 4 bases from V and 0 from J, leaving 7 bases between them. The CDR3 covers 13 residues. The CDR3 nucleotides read TGTGCCAGCAGTGGGACAGTCTCCTACGAGCAGTACTTC. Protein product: CASSGTVSYEQYF.

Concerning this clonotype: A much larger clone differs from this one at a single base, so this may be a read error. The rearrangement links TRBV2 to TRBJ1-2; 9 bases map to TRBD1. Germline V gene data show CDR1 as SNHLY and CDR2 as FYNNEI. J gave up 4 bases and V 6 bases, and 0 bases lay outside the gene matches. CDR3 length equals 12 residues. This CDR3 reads CASRTGGYGYTF. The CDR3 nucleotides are TGTGCCAGCAGGACAGGGGGCTATGGCTACACCTTC.

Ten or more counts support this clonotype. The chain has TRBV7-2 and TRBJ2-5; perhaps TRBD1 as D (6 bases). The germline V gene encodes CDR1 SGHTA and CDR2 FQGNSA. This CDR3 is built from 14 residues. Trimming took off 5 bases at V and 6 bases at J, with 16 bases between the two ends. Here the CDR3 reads CASSLRTVVQTQYF. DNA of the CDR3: TGTGCCAGCAGCCTAAGGACAGTTGTTCAGACCCAGTACTTC.

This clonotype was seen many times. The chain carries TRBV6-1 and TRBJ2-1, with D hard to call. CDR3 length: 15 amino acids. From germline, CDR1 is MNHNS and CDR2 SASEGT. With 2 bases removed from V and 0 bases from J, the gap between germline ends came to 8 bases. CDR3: CASSEHEGSYNEQFF. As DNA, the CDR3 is TGTGCCAGCAGTGAACATGAAGGCTCCTACAATGAGCAGTTCTTC.